This is a list of T cell receptor beta chains from one sample in a study of PD-1 blockade in classical Hodgkin lymphoma. TCRdb keeps only in-frame clones here, not all; method: immunoSEQ multiplex PCR. The profile shows tens of thousands of clones, around 91% of them singletons. This specimen was peripheral blood mononuclear cells (PBMCs), taken at baseline. These receptors were obtained from a human donor with classical Hodgkin lymphoma. CDR3s leave out the opening cysteine and the closing phenylalanine or tryptophan. The order of the fields is CDR3 protein, J gene, V gene.

CDR3aa: ASSFGLGTGANYGYT; j_gene: TRBJ1-2; v_gene: TRBV7-9
CDR3aa: SVEQGPYGYT; j_gene: TRBJ1-2; v_gene: TRBV29-1
CDR3aa: ASSLVRGRTGELF; j_gene: TRBJ2-2; v_gene: TRBV11-2
CDR3aa: ASSMTGVNTEAF; j_gene: TRBJ1-1; v_gene: TRBV7-8
CDR3aa: ASSEGGPNQPQH; j_gene: TRBJ1-5; v_gene: TRBV6-1
CDR3aa: ASSLTRTGRDGYT; j_gene: TRBJ1-2; v_gene: TRBV7-8
CDR3aa: ASSLFLTVGDTEAF; j_gene: TRBJ1-1; v_gene: TRBV7-9
CDR3aa: ASSLEGATYEQY; j_gene: TRBJ2-7; v_gene: TRBV7-9
CDR3aa: SVVQGSRGYT; j_gene: TRBJ1-2; v_gene: TRBV29-1
CDR3aa: ASSTSRALGTEAF; j_gene: TRBJ1-1; v_gene: TRBV5-4
CDR3aa: ASSPRGVAAGEQF; j_gene: TRBJ2-1; v_gene: TRBV13
CDR3aa: ASSRWGGETQY; j_gene: TRBJ2-5; v_gene: TRBV6-5
CDR3aa: ASLVLNRDTYEQY; j_gene: TRBJ2-7; v_gene: TRBV28
CDR3aa: ASNSGKFDSDEQF; j_gene: TRBJ2-1; v_gene: TRBV6-1
CDR3aa: AISLQGGSYEQY; j_gene: TRBJ2-7; v_gene: TRBV10-3
CDR3aa: ASSLMGRDTQY; j_gene: TRBJ2-3; v_gene: TRBV5-4
CDR3aa: ATKSRYSNQPQH; j_gene: TRBJ1-5; v_gene: TRBV6-1
CDR3aa: ASSEFAGPPYNEQF; j_gene: TRBJ2-1; v_gene: TRBV6-4
CDR3aa: ASSSPTGVFRNEQF; j_gene: TRBJ2-1; v_gene: TRBV21-1
CDR3aa: ASSDGTSGGDTQY; j_gene: TRBJ2-3; v_gene: TRBV6-4
CDR3aa: ASSLIGEPQH; j_gene: TRBJ1-5; v_gene: TRBV5-4
CDR3aa: ASSLDRADGYT; j_gene: TRBJ1-2; v_gene: TRBV6-5
CDR3aa: ASSLLGVGNSPLH; j_gene: TRBJ1-6; v_gene: TRBV27
CDR3aa: ASSLEGADTQY; j_gene: TRBJ2-3; v_gene: TRBV13